The sequence of this T cell receptor beta chain was determined in a study of CD8 T cells in ankylosing spondylitis (dated by TCRdb to the late 2010s). As for the study more broadly: T cell receptor beta repertoires were profiled in healthy donors and ankylosing spondylitis patients so that disease-linked TCR variants could be found. In total, the full study cohort was made up of nearly 110 healthy donors and 25 to 30 ankylosing spondylitis patients. Peripheral blood was sampled, and synovial fluid was also collected from ankylosing spondylitis patients. What the research found in general, with its limitations: The disease-linked clones had a CD8+ phenotype and were found at relatively low frequencies in peripheral blood. The disease-linked clones were reported as significantly enriched in matched synovial fluid samples from ankylosing spondylitis patients. Blood from ankylosing spondylitis patients appeared to be characterized by a TCR beta motif composed of eight highly homologous amino acid variants. Some motif variants had previously been reported in the synovial fluid and blood of reactive arthritis patients, which suggests shared mechanisms of disease initiation.

This clonotype was seen a few times. It lacks a known antigen. No much larger clonotype is one base removed from it; base qualities were not supplied. The listed sequencing device is Illumina HiSeq 2500. TCR beta libraries were prepared by quantitative 5'-RACE with molecular barcodes. Per the source publication's procedure: To identify disease-linked TCR variants, a new computational method was used, one built on a probabilistic model of VDJ rearrangement. Using fastp at Q25 and MiXCR, TCRdb reprocessed the public reads and kept productive beta chains. Rows are unified per CDR3 protein, each entry keeping the most common DNA and genes. TCRdb, rather than the study authors, made the V and J calls. Across this sample there are some 250,000 distinct CDR3 sequences, with more than 20% seen only once. 0.61% of the sample is taken by the ten largest. The sample was blood, either unsorted or a sorted T cell fraction (not recorded which). The TCR sequence derives from a male donor with ankylosing spondylitis or in good health (not recorded which).

The sequenced DNA: TGCAGCGTCGTCACAGGGGAAAGCACAGATACGCAGTATTTT. The encoded protein is CSVVTGESTDTQYF. The receptor chain draws on TRBV29-1 and TRBJ2-3, with 7 bases in between that match TRBD1. The germline V gene supplies CDR1 SQVTM and CDR2 ANQGSEA. Trimming leaves V shorter by 6 bases and J shorter by 0 bases, with the junction holding 6 bases beyond the gene matches. Counted from cysteine to phenylalanine, this CDR3 has 14 amino acids. Only the CDR3 portion is preserved as DNA: 42 bases, with reading frame beginning at the first base.